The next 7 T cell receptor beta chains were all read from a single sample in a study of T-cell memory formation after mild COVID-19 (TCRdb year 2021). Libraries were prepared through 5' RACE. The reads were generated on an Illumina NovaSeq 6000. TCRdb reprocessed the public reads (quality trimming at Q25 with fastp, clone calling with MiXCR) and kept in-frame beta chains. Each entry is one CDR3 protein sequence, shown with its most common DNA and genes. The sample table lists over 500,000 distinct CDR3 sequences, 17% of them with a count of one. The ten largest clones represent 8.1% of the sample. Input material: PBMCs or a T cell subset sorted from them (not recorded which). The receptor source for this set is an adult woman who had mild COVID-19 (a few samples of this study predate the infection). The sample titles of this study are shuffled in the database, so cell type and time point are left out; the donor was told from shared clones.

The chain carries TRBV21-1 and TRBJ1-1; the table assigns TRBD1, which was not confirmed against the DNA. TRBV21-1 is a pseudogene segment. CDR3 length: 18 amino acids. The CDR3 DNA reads TGTGCCAGCAGCAAAACCCGGGATTTCAGGGGCGGGGGGACTGAAGCTTTCTTT. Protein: CASSKTRDFRGGGTEAFF.

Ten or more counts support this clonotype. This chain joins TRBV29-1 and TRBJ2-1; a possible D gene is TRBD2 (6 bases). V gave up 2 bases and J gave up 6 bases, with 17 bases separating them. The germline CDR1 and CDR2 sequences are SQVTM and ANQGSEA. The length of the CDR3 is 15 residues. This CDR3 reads CSVEIGGIRSNEQFF. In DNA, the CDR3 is TGCAGCGTTGAAATCGGCGGGATTAGGAGCAATGAGCAGTTCTTC.

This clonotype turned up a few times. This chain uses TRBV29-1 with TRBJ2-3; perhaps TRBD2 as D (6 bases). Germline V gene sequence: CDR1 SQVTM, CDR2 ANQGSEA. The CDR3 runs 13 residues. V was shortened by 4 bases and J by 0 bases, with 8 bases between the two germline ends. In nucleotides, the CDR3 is TGCAGCGTTGCCGGGGGAAGCACAGATACGCAGTATTTT. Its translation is CSVAGGSTDTQYF.

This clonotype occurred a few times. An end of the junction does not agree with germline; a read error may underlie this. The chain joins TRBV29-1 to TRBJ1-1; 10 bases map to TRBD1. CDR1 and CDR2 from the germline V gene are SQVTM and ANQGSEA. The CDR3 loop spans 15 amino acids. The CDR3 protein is CSVLTVDRGNPEAFF. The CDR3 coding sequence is TGCAGCGTCCTAACCGTGGACAGGGGGAACCCTGAAGCTTTCTTT.

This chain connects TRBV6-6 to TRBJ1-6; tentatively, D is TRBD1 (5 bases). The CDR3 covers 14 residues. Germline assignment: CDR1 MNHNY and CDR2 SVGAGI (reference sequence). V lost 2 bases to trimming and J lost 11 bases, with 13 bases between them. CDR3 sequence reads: CASSYPGRDPPLHF. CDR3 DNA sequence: TGTGCCAGCAGTTACCCGGGGCGGGACCCACCCCTCCACTTT.

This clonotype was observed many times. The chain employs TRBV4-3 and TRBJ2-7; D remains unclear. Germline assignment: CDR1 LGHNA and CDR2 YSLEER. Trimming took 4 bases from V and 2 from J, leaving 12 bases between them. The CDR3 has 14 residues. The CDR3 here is CASSLFGGAYEQYF. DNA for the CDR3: TGCGCCAGCAGCCTCTTTGGTGGGGCCTACGAGCAGTACTTC.

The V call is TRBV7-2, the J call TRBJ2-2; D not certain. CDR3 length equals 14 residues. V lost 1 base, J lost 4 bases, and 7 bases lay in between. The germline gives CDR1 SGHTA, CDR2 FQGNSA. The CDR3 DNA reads TGTGCCAGCAGCTTAGAAGCGACCACCGGGGAGCTGTTTTTT. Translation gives CASSLEATTGELFF.